This is a list of T cell receptor beta chains from one sample in a study of human T cells and chemical hapten exposure. TCRdb processed the RACE reads anew with MiXCR; each CDR3 protein has one entry. The sample holds roughly 200,000 distinct CDR3 sequences; about a fifth are singletons and the top ten take 6% to 8%. This material consisted of whole blood, taken in connection with sensitization to the hapten diphenylcyclopropenone (DPC). The source of these receptors is a woman in her forties or fifties with alopecia areata. Some clones in this sample may be carry-over from other donors' samples. CDR3s include the opening cysteine and the closing phenylalanine or tryptophan. Fields, in order: CDR3 DNA, CDR3 protein, D gene, V gene, clone size, J gene. The D gene is left open where the match is weak. A row's size may be missing; if present it is once, few, many or a size class.

TGTGCCAGCAGCTTAAGCGGAACCGGGAGGCCCCAGCATTTT,CASSLSGTGRPQHF,-,TRBV7-9,-,TRBJ1-5
TGTGCCAGCAGCTTAGATCGGCAGTCTTCTAGGGTCGGGGAGCTGTTTTTT,CASSLDRQSSRVGELFF,-,TRBV11-2,-,TRBJ2-2
TGTGCCAGCAGCCAAGATACGGTTAGCTCCTATAATTCACCCCTCCACTTT,CASSQDTVSSYNSPLHF,-,TRBV4-2,many,TRBJ1-6
TGTGCCAGCAGCTTAGCCGGCGGGGGTGGGGATGAGCAGTTCTTC,CASSLAGGGGDEQFF,TRBD2,TRBV7-8,-,TRBJ2-1
TGTGCCAGCAGCTTTAAAAGTGACACTGAAGCTTTCTTT,CASSFKSDTEAFF,-,TRBV11-2,-,TRBJ1-1
TGTGCCAGTAGTGGCAGGGGTGGGACCAACGTCCTGACTTTC,CASSGRGGTNVLTF,-,TRBV19,-,TRBJ2-6
TGTGCCAGCAGTTTTAGGTGGGAGGGGAACACTGAAGCTTTCTTT,CASSFRWEGNTEAFF,-,TRBV12-3/TRBV12-4,few,TRBJ1-1
TGTGCCAGCAGTCCCTTATCTGCGGAGACCCAGTACTTC,CASSPLSAETQYF,-,TRBV28,few,TRBJ2-5
TGCGCCAGCAGGGTGATTCCCCTGGGACTAGCGGACTACGAGCAGTACTTC,CASRVIPLGLADYEQYF,TRBD2,TRBV10-1,-,TRBJ2-7
TGTGCCAGCAGGGGACAGGGGTGGGATGAAAAACTGTTTTTT,CASRGQGWDEKLFF,TRBD1,TRBV6-5,few,TRBJ1-4
TGTGCCAGCAGCCAAGATCTAGCGGTAGGACAAGAGACCCAGTACTTC,CASSQDLAVGQETQYF,TRBD2,TRBV3-1,-,TRBJ2-5
TGTGCCAGCAGCTCCACTCTAGCGGCCTCCTACAATGAGCAGTTCTTC,CASSSTLAASYNEQFF,TRBD2,TRBV7-9,few,TRBJ2-1
TGCAGTGCCCATATACCCCCTCAGCCCCAGCATTTT,CSAHIPPQPQHF,-,TRBV20-1,-,TRBJ1-5
TGCAGTGCTACAACAGGGGGCTATGGCTACACCTTC,CSATTGGYGYTF,TRBD1,TRBV20-1,-,TRBJ1-2
TGTGCCAGCAGCCTGCGGGTGGCGACAGATACGCAGTATTTT,CASSLRVATDTQYF,-,TRBV14,-,TRBJ2-3
TGTGCCAGCAGCAGACCAGGGGACACTGAAGCTTTCTTT,CASSRPGDTEAFF,-,TRBV14,few,TRBJ1-1
TGCGCCAGCAGCTTGGTAGGGACAGACGTCAACTATGGCTACACCTTC,CASSLVGTDVNYGYTF,TRBD1,TRBV5-1,many,TRBJ1-2
TGTGCCAGCAGCCAGTCCGGGACTAGCGGGAGTCAGCCCACAGATACGCAGTATTTT,CASSQSGTSGSQPTDTQYF,TRBD2,TRBV4-2,few,TRBJ2-3
TGTGCCACGGGCGAAGGGTCTCCCTACAATGAGCAGTTCTTC,CATGEGSPYNEQFF,-,TRBV24-1,few,TRBJ2-1
TGCAGCGTAAGAAGTAGGTACGAGCAGTACTTC,CSVRSRYEQYF,-,TRBV29-1,few,TRBJ2-7
TGTGCCACCAGTGCCGCGACTGACAATCAGCCCCAGCATTTT,CATSAATDNQPQHF,-,TRBV24-1,-,TRBJ1-5
TGTGCCAGCAGCTTAGCGTTAGCGGGAGGAGCCGGGGAGCTGTTTTTT,CASSLALAGGAGELFF,TRBD2,TRBV7-2,-,TRBJ2-2
TGTGCCAGCTCACTAGCGGAGTCCTACGAGCAGTACTTC,CASSLAESYEQYF,-,TRBV18,few,TRBJ2-7
TGTGCCAGCAGCGTAGCTATGGAGGACTACAATGAGCAGTTCTTC,CASSVAMEDYNEQFF,-,TRBV9,-,TRBJ2-1
TGTGCCAGCAGTGACAGGGGGAATCAGCCCCAGCATTTT,CASSDRGNQPQHF,TRBD1,TRBV7-9,-,TRBJ1-5
TGTGCCAGCAGCGGGTATGGGACAGGGAAAGAGACCCAGTACTTC,CASSGYGTGKETQYF,TRBD1,TRBV25-1,few,TRBJ2-5
TGTGCCAGCACTAGGGGACTAGCCACGGAGACCCAGTACTTC,CASTRGLATETQYF,TRBD2,TRBV2,-,TRBJ2-5
TGCAGTGCTAGAGAGGGGGGCTGGGGGATTGGTGAAGAGACCCAGTACTTC,CSAREGGWGIGEETQYF,-,TRBV20-1,few,TRBJ2-5
TGCAGTGTTAGAGTCCCGGGAGCTGAGACCCAGTACTTC,CSVRVPGAETQYF,-,TRBV20-1,-,TRBJ2-5
TGTGCCAGCAGTGAAGGGCTACTAGCGGGAGCGGCCGGGGAGCTGTTTTTT,CASSEGLLAGAAGELFF,TRBD2,TRBV2,few,TRBJ2-2
TGTGCCAGCAGTAGCGGGAGGTTCGACAATGAGCAGTTCTTC,CASSSGRFDNEQFF,TRBD2,TRBV6-5,-,TRBJ2-1
TGTGCCTGGAGCCCGACTAGCTCAATTCGCAATGAGCAGTTCTTC,CAWSPTSSIRNEQFF,TRBD2,TRBV30,few,TRBJ2-1
TGTGCCAGCAGCCAACTTGGTGGGGGCTCTGGTGAAGCTTTCTTT,CASSQLGGGSGEAFF,-,TRBV6-5,-,TRBJ1-1
TGTGCCAGCAGTTACTCGCTGAAGAGAAACAATGAGCAGTTCTTC,CASSYSLKRNNEQFF,-,TRBV6-5,few,TRBJ2-1
TGTGCCAGCACCCCGGGAAGGGCGACCCCTCCTTGGCAAGAGACCCAGTACTTC,CASTPGRATPPWQETQYF,-,TRBV12-3/TRBV12-4,-,TRBJ2-5
TGTGCCAGCAGCCAAACACGGATGAACACTGAAGCTTTCTTT,CASSQTRMNTEAFF,-,TRBV3-1,many,TRBJ1-1
TGTGCCAGCCGTCAAGAGCCTGAAGCTTTCTTT,CASRQEPEAFF,-,TRBV7-9,few,TRBJ1-1
TGCAGCGTGGGGTCTTTACGTATACAATACAATGAGCAGTTCTTC,CSVGSLRIQYNEQFF,-,TRBV29-1,few,TRBJ2-1
TGTGCCAGCAGCCAAGAAACAACCGACTATGGCTACACCTTC,CASSQETTDYGYTF,-,TRBV5-5,-,TRBJ1-2
TGTGCCAGCAGTTACACAACAGGGGTCACTGAAGCTTTCTTT,CASSYTTGVTEAFF,TRBD1,TRBV6-5,-,TRBJ1-1
TGTGCCAGCAGCTTTGAAAAGGTCGGCTCACCCCTCCACTTT,CASSFEKVGSPLHF,-,TRBV7-9,-,TRBJ1-6
TGTGCCAGCAGTGCCCTCCTTGGGACCACTTATGGCTACACCTTC,CASSALLGTTYGYTF,-,TRBV25-1,-,TRBJ1-2
TGTGCCAGCAGCTTATATGGGGGCGTCACTGAAGCTTTCTTT,CASSLYGGVTEAFF,-,TRBV7-6,-,TRBJ1-1
TGTGCCAGCAGTAGCGGGAGCCCTCGCTCCTACGAGCAGTACTTC,CASSSGSPRSYEQYF,TRBD2,TRBV6-4,few,TRBJ2-7
TGCGCCAGCAGCCCGGAAGTGGGGATTCAGTTCTTC,CASSPEVGIQFF,-,TRBV5-1,many,TRBJ2-1
TGCAGTGCCTCCATCAGGCAGGGGATTAACTATGGCTACACCTTC,CSASIRQGINYGYTF,-,TRBV20-1,once,TRBJ1-2
TGTGCCATCAGTGGCCGGGCCCTCAGCACAGATACGCAGTATTTT,CAISGRALSTDTQYF,-,TRBV10-3,few,TRBJ2-3
TGCAGCGTACTCATGACAGGGAACACCGGGGAGCTGTTTTTT,CSVLMTGNTGELFF,-,TRBV29-1,few,TRBJ2-2
TGCGCCAGCAGCCAGTCTCTGGGACTCAATGAGCAGTTCTTC,CASSQSLGLNEQFF,-,TRBV4-1,few,TRBJ2-1
TGTGCCAGCAGACCCCTCCCGGGACATAACACTGAAGCTTTCTTT,CASRPLPGHNTEAFF,-,TRBV7-9,few,TRBJ1-1
TGTGCCAGCAGTGTAGGCCTGGGGACCCAGTACTTC,CASSVGLGTQYF,-,TRBV6-6,few,TRBJ2-5
TGTGCCAGCAGCCAAGAACCATCCCCTGAAGCTTTCTTT,CASSQEPSPEAFF,-,TRBV3-1,few,TRBJ1-1
TGCAGTGCTCCCATCCGGGGGTGGGACACTGAAGCTTTCTTT,CSAPIRGWDTEAFF,-,TRBV20-1,few,TRBJ1-1
TGCAGTGCTCCCCCAAGGGGGGACTACGAGCAGTACTTC,CSAPPRGDYEQYF,-,TRBV20-1,-,TRBJ2-7